Each of the 17 T cell receptor beta chains below was sequenced from the same sample in a study of PD-L1 blockade in urothelial cancer. Sequencing was performed with immunoSEQ multiplex PCR; in TCRdb, only in-frame clones are kept and a portion is missing. The table shows tens of thousands of clones, with around four fifths occurring only once. Specified time point: pretreatment peripheral blood. The sequencing here drew on PBMCs, taken around atezolizumab (anti-PD-L1) treatment. These receptor sequences come from a man aged 35-49 years with urothelial cancer.

This sequence joins TRBV19 and TRBJ2-7, with 7 bases that match TRBD1. CDR3 length: 14 residues. V lost 5 bases and J lost 3; bases outside the gene matches: 7. The V gene's germline CDR1 is LNHDA and CDR2 SQIVND (reference sequence). DNA for the CDR3: TGTGCCAGTAGTGGAGCAGGGGACAGCTACGAGCAGTACTTC. It specifies CASSGAGDSYEQYF.

The chain couples TRBV18 to TRBJ2-7; D is possibly TRBD1 (6 bases). The germline V gene encodes CDR1 KGHSH and CDR2 LQKENI. The CDR3 spans 14 residues. V was cut by 3 bases and J by 3 bases, with 12 bases left in between. The CDR3 reads CASSPRAGDYEQYF. In nucleotides, the CDR3 is TGTGCCAGCTCACCCCGGGCAGGGGACTACGAGCAGTACTTC.

This clone was counted a single time. The J gene is TRBJ2-3, the V gene TRBV6-6, with 7 positions matching TRBD1. V dropped 7 bases and J dropped 5; count of bases not matched to a gene: 12. The CDR3 covers 15 residues. CDR1 and CDR2 (germline): MNHNY, SVGAGI (reference sequence). The CDR3 coding sequence is TGTGCCAGCAATTTGGGTGAGGGGGCCGGAGATACGCAGTATTTT. Translating gives CASNLGEGAGDTQYF.

The J gene is TRBJ2-5, the V gene TRBV29-1; 10 bases map to TRBD2. This CDR3 spans 19 amino acids. Trimming took 7 bases from V and 5 from J; bases not matched to a gene: 25. Germline CDR1 is SQVTM and CDR2 is ANQGSEA. CDR3 sequence reads: CSAPKAGGPPNHQAETQYF. The CDR3 DNA follows: TGCAGCGCCCCGAAAGCGGGAGGGCCTCCTAACCATCAGGCTGAGACCCAGTACTTC.

The chain recombines TRBV28 with TRBJ2-4, with D possibly TRBD2 on 5 matching bases. The CDR3 has 15 amino acids. CDR1 and CDR2 (germline): MDHEN, SYDVKM. The V end was cut by 6 bases, the J end by 7 bases, with 19 bases between. The CDR3 protein is CASSREGSGWNIQYF. The CDR3 DNA reads TGTGCCAGCAGCCGTGAAGGGAGTGGCTGGAACATTCAGTACTTC.

The genes are TRBV5-1 and TRBJ2-1, with a weak D call TRBD1 (6 bases). Germline V CDR1 and CDR2: SGHRS, YFSETQ. The CDR3 extends over 15 amino acids. The V and J ends lost 0 bases and 2 bases respectively, with 9 bases between them. The CDR3 DNA reads TGCGCCAGCAGCTTGGAGACAGGTGCCTACAATGAGCAGTTCTTC. Translation: CASSLETGAYNEQFF. Variable domain in full (rest from reference TRBV5-1 and TRBJ2-1): KAGVTQTPRYLIKTRGQQVTLSCSPISGHRSVSWYQQTPGQGLQFLFEYFSETQRNKGNFPGRFSGRQFSNSRSEMNVSTLELGDSALYLCASSLETGAYNEQFFGPGTRLTVL.

The J gene is TRBJ2-1, the V gene TRBV5-1, with 12 bases lining up with TRBD2. The CDR3 is 15 amino acids. CDR1 is SGHRS, CDR2 YFSETQ, per germline. The J segment lost 7 bases and the V segment lost 3 bases, leaving 5 bases of the junction unmatched. Here the CDR3 reads CASSSLAGGRNEQFF. The DNA for the CDR3 is TGCGCCAGCAGCTCACTAGCGGGAGGTAGAAATGAGCAGTTCTTC.

This chain connects TRBV14 to TRBJ2-1; D is perhaps TRBD1 (7 bases). CDR3 length: 15 residues. Germline V CDR1 and CDR2: SGHDN, FVKESK. V was clipped by 1 base and J by 3 bases, with 10 bases between them. This chain's CDR3 is CASSQAGGNYNEQFF. The CDR3 region has the DNA TGTGCCAGCAGCCAAGCAGGGGGGAACTACAATGAGCAGTTCTTC. Complete variable domain (other parts from reference TRBV14 and TRBJ2-1): EAGVTQFPSHSVIEKGQTVTLRCDPISGHDNLYWYRRVMGKEIKFLLHFVKESKQDESGMPNNRFLAERTGGTYSTLKVQPAELEDSGVYFCASSQAGGNYNEQFFGPGTRLTVL.

This chain uses TRBV6-6 with TRBJ1-1, with TRBD1 as a possible D gene (5 bases). Trimming took off 9 bases at V and 7 bases at J, with 12 bases between the two ends. This CDR3 comprises 11 residues. Germline lookup yields CDR1 MNHNY and CDR2 SVGAGI (reference sequence). CDR3 nucleotides: TGTGCCAGTTCTCGGGGGAATGAAGCTTTCTTT. Residues: CASSRGNEAFF.

The chain couples TRBV10-1 to TRBJ2-7, with 7 bases lining up with TRBD2. This CDR3 contains 16 residues. Germline V gene sequence: CDR1 WNHNN, CDR2 SYGVQD (reference sequence). Trimming took 2 bases from V and 0 from J; bases not matched to a gene: 7. DNA for the CDR3: TGCGCCAGCAGTGAGGGGAGCGGGGCTAGCTCCTACGAGCAGTACTTC. Encoded protein: CASSEGSGASSYEQYF.

The chain uses TRBV9 and TRBJ2-7; D is uncertain. The V gene's germline CDR1 is SGDLS and CDR2 YYNGEE. V was pared by 0 bases and J by 0 bases, with 7 bases between. The CDR3 has 14 residues. CDR3 bases: TGTGCCAGCAGCGTAGCCGATAGCTCCTACGAGCAGTACTTC. Translated, it gives CASSVADSSYEQYF.

The V and J genes are TRBV7-6 and TRBJ1-5; no clear D gene. The germline V gene has CDR1 SGHVS and CDR2 FNYEAQ. The CDR3 is 13 amino acids. V lost 1 base and J 8 bases, leaving 9 bases between the germline ends. The CDR3 spells CASSLDSGKPQHF. The CDR3 DNA reads TGTGCCAGCAGCTTAGACTCCGGTAAGCCCCAGCATTTT.

This clone turned up a few times. This rearrangement joins TRBV5-6 to TRBJ1-5; a possible D gene is TRBD1 (6 bases). From germline, CDR1 is SGHDT and CDR2 YYEEEE. V lost 4 bases and J 8 bases, leaving 16 bases between the germline ends. The CDR3 consists of 14 residues. CDR3 region: CASSPWGGQEPQHF. DNA of the CDR3: TGTGCCAGCAGCCCTTGGGGGGGCCAAGAGCCCCAGCATTTT.

The chain has TRBV30 and TRBJ2-3; TRBD2 might be the D (5 bases). CDR3 length: 13 residues. V dropped 0 bases and J dropped 3 bases, with 7 bases sitting between them. Germline CDR1 GTSNPN, CDR2 SVGIG (reference sequence). The CDR3 loop reads CAWSVSGTDTQYF. CDR3 nucleotide sequence: TGTGCCTGGAGTGTAAGCGGTACAGATACGCAGTATTTT.

The chain combines TRBV25-1 with TRBJ1-2; weak D call: TRBD1 (5 bases). Germline V gives CDR1 MGHDK, CDR2 SYGVNS. There are 14 residues in the CDR3. V lost 1 base and J 8 bases, leaving 14 bases between the germline ends. CDR3 nucleotide sequence: TGTGCCAGCAGTGAATTTGGGCAGGGAAAGGGCTACACCTTC. Protein product: CASSEFGQGKGYTF.

This chain links TRBV25-1 with TRBJ2-3; 7 bases fit TRBD2. Germline-derived CDR1 and CDR2 are MGHDK and SYGVNS. The CDR3 loop spans 16 amino acids. V gave up 5 bases and J gave up 2 bases; unmatched junction bases: 10. The CDR3 reads CASSLISGTLTDTQYF. The CDR3 nucleotides are TGTGCCAGCAGTCTCATCAGCGGGACCCTCACAGATACGCAGTATTTT.

The chain recombines TRBV9 with TRBJ2-1; maybe TRBD2 (6 bases). V gave up 6 bases and J gave up 2 bases, with 21 bases separating them. CDR1 and CDR2 (germline): SGDLS, YYNGEE. This CDR3 comprises 17 residues. The CDR3, as DNA: TGTGCCAGCACCGGGACCGGGGCGGGAAAAACCTACAATGAGCAGTTCTTC. Residues: CASTGTGAGKTYNEQFF.